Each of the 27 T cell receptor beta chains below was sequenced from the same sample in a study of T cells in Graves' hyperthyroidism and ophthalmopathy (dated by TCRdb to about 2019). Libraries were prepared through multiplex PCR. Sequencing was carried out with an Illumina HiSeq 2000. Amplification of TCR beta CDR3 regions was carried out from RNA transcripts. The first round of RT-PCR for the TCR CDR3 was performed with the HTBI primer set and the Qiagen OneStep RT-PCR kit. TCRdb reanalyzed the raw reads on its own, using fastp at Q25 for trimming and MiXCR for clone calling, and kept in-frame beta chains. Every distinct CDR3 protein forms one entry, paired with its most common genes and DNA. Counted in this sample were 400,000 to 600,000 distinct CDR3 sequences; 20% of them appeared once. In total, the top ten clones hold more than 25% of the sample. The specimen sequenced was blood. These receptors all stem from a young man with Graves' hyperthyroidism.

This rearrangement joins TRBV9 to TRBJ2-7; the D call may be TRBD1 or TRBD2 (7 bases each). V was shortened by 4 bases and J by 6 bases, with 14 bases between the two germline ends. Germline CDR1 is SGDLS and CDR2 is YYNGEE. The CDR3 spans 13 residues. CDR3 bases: TGTGCCAGCAGCCGGGGAGGGACAGTCGAGCAGTACTTC. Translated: CASSRGGTVEQYF.

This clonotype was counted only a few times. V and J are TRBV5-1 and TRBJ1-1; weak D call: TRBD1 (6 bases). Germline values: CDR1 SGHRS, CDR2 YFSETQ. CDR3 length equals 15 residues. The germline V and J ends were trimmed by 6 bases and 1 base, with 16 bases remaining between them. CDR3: CASTPRGGENTEAFF. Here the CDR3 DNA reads TGCGCCAGCACCCCTAGGGGGGGCGAGAACACTGAAGCTTTCTTT.

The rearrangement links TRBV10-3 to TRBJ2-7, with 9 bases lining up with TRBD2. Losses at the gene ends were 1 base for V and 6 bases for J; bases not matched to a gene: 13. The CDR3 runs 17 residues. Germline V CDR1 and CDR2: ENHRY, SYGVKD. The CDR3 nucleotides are TGTGCCATCAGTGAGTGGTCTAGCGGGAACCCTTTATTCGAGCAGTACTTC. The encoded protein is CAISEWSSGNPLFEQYF.

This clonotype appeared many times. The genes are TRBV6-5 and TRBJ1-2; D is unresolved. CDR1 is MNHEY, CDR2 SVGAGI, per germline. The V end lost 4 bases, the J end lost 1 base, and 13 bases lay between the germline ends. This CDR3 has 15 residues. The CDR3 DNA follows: TGTGCCAGCAGTTGGGCGAGAGGGTTTAACTATGGCTACACCTTC. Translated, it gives CASSWARGFNYGYTF.

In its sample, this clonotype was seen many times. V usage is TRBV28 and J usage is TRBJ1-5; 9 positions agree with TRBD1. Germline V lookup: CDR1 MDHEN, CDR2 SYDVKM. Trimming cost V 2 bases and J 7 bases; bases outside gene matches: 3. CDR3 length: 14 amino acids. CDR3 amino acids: CASSLGQGRQPQHF. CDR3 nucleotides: TGTGCCAGCAGTTTAGGACAGGGGAGGCAGCCCCAGCATTTT.

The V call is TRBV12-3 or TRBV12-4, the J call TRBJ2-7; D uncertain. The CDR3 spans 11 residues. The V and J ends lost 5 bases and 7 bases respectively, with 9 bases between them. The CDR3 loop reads CASSVTMEQYF. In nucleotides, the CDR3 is TGTGCCAGCAGTGTCACGATGGAGCAGTACTTC.

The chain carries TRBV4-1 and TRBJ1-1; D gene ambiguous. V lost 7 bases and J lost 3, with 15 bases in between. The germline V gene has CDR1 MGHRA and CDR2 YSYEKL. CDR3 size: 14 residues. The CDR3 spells CASTATGPDTEAFF. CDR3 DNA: TGCGCCAGCACCGCCACGGGTCCGGACACTGAAGCTTTCTTT.

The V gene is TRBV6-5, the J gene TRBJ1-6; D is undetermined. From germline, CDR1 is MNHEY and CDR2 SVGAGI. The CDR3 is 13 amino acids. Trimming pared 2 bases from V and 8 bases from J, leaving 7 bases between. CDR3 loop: CASSYGLDSPLHF. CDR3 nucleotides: TGTGCCAGCAGTTACGGGCTTGATTCACCCCTCCACTTT.

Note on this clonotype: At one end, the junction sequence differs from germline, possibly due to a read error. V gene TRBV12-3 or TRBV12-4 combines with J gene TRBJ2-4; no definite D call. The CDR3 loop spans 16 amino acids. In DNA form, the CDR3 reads TGTGTCAGCAGTTTCGGGCAGACGCTAGCCAAAAACATTCAGTACTTC. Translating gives CVSSFGQTLAKNIQYF.

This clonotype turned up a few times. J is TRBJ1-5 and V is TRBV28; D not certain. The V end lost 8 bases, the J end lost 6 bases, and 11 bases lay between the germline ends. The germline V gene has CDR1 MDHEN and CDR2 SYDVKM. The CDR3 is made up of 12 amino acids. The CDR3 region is CASLNLGQPQHF. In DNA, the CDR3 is TGTGCCAGCCTAAATCTGGGTCAGCCCCAGCATTTT. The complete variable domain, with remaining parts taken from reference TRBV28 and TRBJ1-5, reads DVKVTQSSRYLVKRTGEKVFLECVQDMDHENMFWYRQDPGLGLRLIYFSYDVKMKEKGDIPEGYSVSREKKERFSLILESASTNQTSMYLCASLNLGQPQHFGDGTRLSIL.

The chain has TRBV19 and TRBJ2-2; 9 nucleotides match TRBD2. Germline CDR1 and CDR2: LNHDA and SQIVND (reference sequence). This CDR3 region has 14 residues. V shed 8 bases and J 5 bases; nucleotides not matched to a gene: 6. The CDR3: CASWVRGGTGELFF. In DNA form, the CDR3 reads TGTGCCAGTTGGGTGCGGGGGGGGACCGGGGAGCTGTTTTTT.

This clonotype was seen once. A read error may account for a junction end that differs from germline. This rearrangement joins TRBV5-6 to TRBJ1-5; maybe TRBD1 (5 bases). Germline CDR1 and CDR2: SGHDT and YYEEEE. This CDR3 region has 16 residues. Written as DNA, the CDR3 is TGTGCCAACAGCCGGGGGGTTGGACACGGATATCAGCCCCAGCATTTT. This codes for CANSRGVGHGYQPQHF. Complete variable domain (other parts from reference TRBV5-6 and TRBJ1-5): DAGVTQSPTHLIKTRGQQVTLRCSPKSGHDTVSWYQQALGQGPQFIFQYYEEEERQRGNFPDRFSGHQFPNYSSELNVNALLLGDSALYLCANSRGVGHGYQPQHFGDGTRLSIL.

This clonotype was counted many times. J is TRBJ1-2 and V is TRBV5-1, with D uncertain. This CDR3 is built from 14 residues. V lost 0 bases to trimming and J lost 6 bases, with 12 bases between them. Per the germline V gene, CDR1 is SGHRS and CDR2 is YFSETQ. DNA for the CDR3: TGCGCCAGCAGCTTGGCCGGACCTGGGGATGGCTACACCTTC. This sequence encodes CASSLAGPGDGYTF.

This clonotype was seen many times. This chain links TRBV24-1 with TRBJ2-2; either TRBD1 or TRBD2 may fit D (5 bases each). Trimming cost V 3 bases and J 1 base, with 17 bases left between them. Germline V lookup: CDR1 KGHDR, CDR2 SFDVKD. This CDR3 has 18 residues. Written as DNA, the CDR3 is TGTGCCACCAGTGATGCTACGGCCGGGACGGTGAACACCGGGGAGCTGTTTTTT. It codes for CATSDATAGTVNTGELFF.

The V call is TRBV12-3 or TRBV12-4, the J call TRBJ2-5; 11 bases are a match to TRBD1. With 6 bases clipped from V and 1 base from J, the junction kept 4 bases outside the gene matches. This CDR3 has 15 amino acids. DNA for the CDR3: TGTGCCAGCAGAAAAGGGACAGGGGGCCAAGAGACCCAGTACTTC. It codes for CASRKGTGGQETQYF.

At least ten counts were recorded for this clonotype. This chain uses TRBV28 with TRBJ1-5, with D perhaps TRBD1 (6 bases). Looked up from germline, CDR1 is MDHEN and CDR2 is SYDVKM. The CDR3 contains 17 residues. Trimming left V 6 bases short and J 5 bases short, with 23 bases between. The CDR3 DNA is TGTGCCAGCAGGCATACCTATGGACAGTCCTTAGATCAGCCCCAGCATTTT. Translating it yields CASRHTYGQSLDQPQHF.

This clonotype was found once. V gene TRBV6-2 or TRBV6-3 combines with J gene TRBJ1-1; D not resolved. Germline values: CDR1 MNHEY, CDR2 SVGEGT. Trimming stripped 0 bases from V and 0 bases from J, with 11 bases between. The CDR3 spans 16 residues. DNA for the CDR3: TGTGCCAGCAGTTACTCTTCGGGCAGAATGAACACTGAAGCTTTCTTT. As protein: CASSYSSGRMNTEAFF.

CDR3 bases: TGTGCCAGCCGGGGGGCCCCGGCTGGGGAGCTGTTTTTT. Protein sequence: CASRGAPAGELFF. The chain joins TRBV2 to TRBJ2-2; D is perhaps TRBD2 (7 bases). The CDR3 is 13 amino acids. V was pared by 8 bases and J by 8 bases, with 15 bases between. Germline CDR1 and CDR2: SNHLY and FYNNEI.

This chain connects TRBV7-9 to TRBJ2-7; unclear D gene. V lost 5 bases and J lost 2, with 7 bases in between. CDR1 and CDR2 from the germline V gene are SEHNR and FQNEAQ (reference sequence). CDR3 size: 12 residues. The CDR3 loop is CASSQRTYEQYF. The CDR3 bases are TGTGCCAGCAGCCAGCGTACCTACGAGCAGTACTTC.

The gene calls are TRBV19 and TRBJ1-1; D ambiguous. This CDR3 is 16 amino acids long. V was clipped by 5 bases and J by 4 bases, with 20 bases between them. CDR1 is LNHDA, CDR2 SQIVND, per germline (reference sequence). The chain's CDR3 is CASSSIPLAPSTEAFF. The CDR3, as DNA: TGTGCCAGTAGTTCTATCCCCTTGGCTCCCTCCACTGAAGCTTTCTTT.

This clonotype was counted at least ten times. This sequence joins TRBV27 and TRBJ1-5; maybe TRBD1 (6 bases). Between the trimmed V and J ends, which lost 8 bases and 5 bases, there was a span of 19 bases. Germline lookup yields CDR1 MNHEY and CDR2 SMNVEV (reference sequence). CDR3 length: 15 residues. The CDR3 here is CASPDLGGLDQPQHF. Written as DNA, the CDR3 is TGTGCCAGCCCGGATCTAGGGGGATTGGATCAGCCCCAGCATTTT.

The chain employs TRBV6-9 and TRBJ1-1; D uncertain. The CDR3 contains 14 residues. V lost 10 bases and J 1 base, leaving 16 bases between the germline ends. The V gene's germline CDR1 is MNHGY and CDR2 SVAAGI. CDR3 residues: CATRPDHQNTEAFF. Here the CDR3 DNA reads TGTGCCACCCGACCAGACCACCAGAACACTGAAGCTTTCTTT.

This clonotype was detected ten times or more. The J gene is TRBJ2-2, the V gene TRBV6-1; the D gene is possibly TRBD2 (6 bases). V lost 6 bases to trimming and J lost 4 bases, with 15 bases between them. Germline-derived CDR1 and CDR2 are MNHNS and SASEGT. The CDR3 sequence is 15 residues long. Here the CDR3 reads CASSSGGAPTGELFF. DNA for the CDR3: TGTGCCAGCAGCTCAGGAGGGGCCCCCACCGGGGAGCTGTTTTTT.

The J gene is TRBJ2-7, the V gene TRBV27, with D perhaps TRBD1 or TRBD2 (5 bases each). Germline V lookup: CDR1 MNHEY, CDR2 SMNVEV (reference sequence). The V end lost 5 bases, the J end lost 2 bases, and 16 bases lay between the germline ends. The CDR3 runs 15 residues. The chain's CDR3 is CASSHAGTTTYEQYF. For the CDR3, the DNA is TGTGCCAGCAGTCATGCCGGGACGACAACCTACGAGCAGTACTTC.

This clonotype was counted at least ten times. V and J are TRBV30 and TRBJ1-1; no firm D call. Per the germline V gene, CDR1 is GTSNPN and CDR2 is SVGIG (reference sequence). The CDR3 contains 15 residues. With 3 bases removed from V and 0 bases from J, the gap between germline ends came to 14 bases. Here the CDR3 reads CAWRGSPGVNTEAFF. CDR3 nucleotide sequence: TGTGCCTGGAGGGGGAGCCCGGGAGTGAACACTGAAGCTTTCTTT.

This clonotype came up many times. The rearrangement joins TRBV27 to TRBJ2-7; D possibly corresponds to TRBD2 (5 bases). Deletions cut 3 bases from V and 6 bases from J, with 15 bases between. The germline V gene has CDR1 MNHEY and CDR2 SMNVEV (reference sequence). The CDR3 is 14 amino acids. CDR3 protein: CASSLVASLAEQYF. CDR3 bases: TGTGCCAGCAGTTTGGTAGCGAGTCTAGCCGAGCAGTACTTC.

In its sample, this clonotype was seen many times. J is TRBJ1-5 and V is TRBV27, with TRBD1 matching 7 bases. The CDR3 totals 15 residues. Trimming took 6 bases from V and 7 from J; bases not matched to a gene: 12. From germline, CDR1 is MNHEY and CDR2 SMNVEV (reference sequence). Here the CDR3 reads CASSLDRTGGQPQHF. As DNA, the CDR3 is TGTGCCAGCAGCCTAGACCGGACAGGAGGGCAGCCCCAGCATTTT.